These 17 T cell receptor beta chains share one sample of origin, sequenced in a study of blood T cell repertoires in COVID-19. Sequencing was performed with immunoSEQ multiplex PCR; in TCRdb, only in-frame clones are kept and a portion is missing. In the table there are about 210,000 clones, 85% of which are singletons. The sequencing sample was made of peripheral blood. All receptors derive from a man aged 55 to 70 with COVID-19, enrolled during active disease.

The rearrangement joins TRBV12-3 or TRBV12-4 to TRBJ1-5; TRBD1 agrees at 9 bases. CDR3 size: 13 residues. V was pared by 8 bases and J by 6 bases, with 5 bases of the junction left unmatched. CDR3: CASVGQGSQPQHF. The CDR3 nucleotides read TGTGCCAGCGTGGGACAGGGAAGTCAGCCCCAGCATTTT.

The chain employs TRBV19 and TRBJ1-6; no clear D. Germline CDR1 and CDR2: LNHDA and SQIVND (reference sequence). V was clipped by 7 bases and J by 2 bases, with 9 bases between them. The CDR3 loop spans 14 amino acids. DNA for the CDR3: TGTGCCAGTACCGTCGGGACCTATAATTCACCCCTCCACTTT. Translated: CASTVGTYNSPLHF.

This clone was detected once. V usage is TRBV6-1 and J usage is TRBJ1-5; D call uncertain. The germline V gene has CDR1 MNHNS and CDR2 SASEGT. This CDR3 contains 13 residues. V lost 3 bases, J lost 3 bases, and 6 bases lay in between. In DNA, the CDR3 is TGTGCCAGCAGTGACAGCGCCAATCAGCCCCAGCATTTT. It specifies CASSDSANQPQHF.

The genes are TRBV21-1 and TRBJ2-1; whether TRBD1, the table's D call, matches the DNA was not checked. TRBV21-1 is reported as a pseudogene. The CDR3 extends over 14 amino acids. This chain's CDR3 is CASSSGQGYNEQFF. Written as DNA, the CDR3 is TGTGCCAGCAGCAGCGGACAGGGTTACAATGAGCAGTTCTTC.

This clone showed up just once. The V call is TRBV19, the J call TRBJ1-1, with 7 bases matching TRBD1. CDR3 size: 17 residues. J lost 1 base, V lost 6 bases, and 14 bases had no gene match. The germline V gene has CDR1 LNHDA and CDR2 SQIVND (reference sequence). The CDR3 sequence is CASRPTGQTTSNTEAFF. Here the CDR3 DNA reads TGTGCCAGTAGACCGACAGGGCAAACTACTTCGAACACTGAAGCTTTCTTT.

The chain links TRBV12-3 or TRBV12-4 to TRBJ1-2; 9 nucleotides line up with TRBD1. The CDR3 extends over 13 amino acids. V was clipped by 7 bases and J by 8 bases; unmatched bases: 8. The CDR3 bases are TGTGCCAGCACCCGGAGACAGGGGGAGGGCTACACCTTC. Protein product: CASTRRQGEGYTF.

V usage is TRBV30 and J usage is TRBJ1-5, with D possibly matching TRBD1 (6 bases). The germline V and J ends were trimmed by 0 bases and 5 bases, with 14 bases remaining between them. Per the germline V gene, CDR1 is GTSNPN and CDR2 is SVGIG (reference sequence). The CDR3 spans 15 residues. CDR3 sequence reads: CAWSVFGGTYQPQHF. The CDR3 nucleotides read TGTGCCTGGAGTGTATTTGGGGGCACGTATCAGCCCCAGCATTTT.

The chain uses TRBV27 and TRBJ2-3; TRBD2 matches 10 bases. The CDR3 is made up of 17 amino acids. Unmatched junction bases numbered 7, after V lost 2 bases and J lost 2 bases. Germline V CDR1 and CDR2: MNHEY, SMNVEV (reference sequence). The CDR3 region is CASSLEAGLAITDTQYF. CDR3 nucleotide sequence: TGTGCCAGCAGTTTAGAAGCGGGACTAGCGATCACAGATACGCAGTATTTT.

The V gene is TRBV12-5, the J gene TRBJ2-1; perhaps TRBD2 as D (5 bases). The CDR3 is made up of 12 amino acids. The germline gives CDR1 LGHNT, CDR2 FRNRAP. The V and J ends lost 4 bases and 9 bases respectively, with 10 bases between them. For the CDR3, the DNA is TGTGCTAGTGGTTCCGCCGGGGTTGAGCAGTTCTTC. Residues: CASGSAGVEQFF.

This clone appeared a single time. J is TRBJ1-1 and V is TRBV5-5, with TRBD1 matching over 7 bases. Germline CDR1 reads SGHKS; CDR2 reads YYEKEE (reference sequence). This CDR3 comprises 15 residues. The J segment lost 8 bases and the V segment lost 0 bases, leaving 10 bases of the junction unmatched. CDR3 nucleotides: TGTGCCAGCAGCTTGGGGATGGCGACAGGGAGGGAAGCTTTCTTT. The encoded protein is CASSLGMATGREAFF.

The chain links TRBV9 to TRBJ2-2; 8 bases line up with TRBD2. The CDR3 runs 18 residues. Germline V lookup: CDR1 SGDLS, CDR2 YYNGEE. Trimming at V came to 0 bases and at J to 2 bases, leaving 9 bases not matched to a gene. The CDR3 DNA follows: TGTGCCAGCAGCGTAGCGGGTCCGGCGGGAGGTAACACCGGGGAGCTGTTTTTT. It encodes CASSVAGPAGGNTGELFF.

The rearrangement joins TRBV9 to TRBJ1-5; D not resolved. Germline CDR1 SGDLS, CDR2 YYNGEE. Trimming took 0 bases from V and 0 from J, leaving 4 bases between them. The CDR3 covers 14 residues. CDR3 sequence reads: CASSVDYSNQPQHF. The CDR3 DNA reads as TGTGCCAGCAGCGTAGATTATAGCAATCAGCCCCAGCATTTT.

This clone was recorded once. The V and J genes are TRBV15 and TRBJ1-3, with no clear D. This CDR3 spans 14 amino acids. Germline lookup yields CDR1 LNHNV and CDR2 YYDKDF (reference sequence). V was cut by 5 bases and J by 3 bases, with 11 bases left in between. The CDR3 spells CATSGGSGGNTIYF. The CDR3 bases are TGTGCCACCAGCGGCGGAAGTGGTGGAAACACCATATATTTT.

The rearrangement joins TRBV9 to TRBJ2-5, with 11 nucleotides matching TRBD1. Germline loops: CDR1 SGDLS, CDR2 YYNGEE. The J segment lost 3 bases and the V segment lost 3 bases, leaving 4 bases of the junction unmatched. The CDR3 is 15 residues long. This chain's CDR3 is CASSGTGGREETQYF. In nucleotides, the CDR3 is TGTGCCAGCAGCGGGACAGGGGGCAGGGAAGAGACCCAGTACTTC.

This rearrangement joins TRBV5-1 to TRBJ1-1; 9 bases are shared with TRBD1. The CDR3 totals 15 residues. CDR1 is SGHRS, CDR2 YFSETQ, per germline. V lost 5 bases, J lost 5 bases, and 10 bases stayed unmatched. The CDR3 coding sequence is TGCGCCAGCAGTTTGCGGACAGGGGACGGGACTGAAGCTTTCTTT. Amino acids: CASSLRTGDGTEAFF.

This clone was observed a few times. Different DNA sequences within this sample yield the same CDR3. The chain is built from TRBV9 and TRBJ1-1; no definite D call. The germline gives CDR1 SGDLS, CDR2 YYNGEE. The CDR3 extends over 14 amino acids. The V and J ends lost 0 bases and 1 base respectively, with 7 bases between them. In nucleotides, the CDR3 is TGTGCCAGCAGCGTAGGGGAGGCGAACACTGAAGCTTTCTTT. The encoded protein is CASSVGEANTEAFF.

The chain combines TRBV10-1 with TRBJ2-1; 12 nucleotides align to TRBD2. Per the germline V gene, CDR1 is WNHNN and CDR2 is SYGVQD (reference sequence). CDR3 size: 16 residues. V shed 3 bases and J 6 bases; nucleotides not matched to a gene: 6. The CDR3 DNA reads TGCGCCAGCAGTGACCCTAGCGGGAGGGGAGGCAATGAGCAGTTCTTC. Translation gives CASSDPSGRGGNEQFF.